Listed below are T cell receptor beta chains from one sample, sequenced in a study of cytomegalovirus exposure and HLA in healthy donors. Some clones are missing from TCRdb's copy, which holds only in-frame ones; the method was immunoSEQ multiplex PCR. In the table there are 100,000 to 150,000 clones, under 10% of which are singletons. The sample consisted of PBMCs. These receptor sequences come from a woman aged 40 to 55 in good health and CMV-seropositive. Both conserved end residues are part of each CDR3. Clone size is given for some rows only: seen once, a few or many times, or a class if the clone is expanded.

J gene,V gene,clone size,CDR3 protein
TRBJ2-1,TRBV7-6,few,CASSLAPPRGSNEQFF
TRBJ1-4,TRBV19,NA,CASRGSLPLGEKLFF
TRBJ2-5,TRBV5-4,NA,CASSRTSGDQETQYF
TRBJ2-2,TRBV19,NA,CASSIAGGTGELFF
TRBJ2-2,TRBV5-1,NA,CASRAGSGNTGELFF
TRBJ1-2,TRBV7-8,NA,CASSWRGTPGGYTF
TRBJ1-4,TRBV5-1,few,CASSLEGRGNNEKLFF
TRBJ2-6,TRBV4-1,NA,CASSLAGGTGANVLTF
TRBJ2-7,TRBV6-5,NA,CASSYSAGFAYEQYF
TRBJ1-6,TRBV5-1,few,CASSLGGTGNSPLHF
TRBJ1-2,TRBV7-2,NA,CASSLVTGVGYTF
TRBJ1-2,TRBV6-5,NA,CASSYGSFPNYGYTF
TRBJ2-2,TRBV10-3,NA,CASGTGANTGELFF
TRBJ2-4,TRBV2,few,CASSEQGIGTKNIQYF
TRBJ2-7,TRBV14,NA,CASSQGDFYEQYF
TRBJ2-3,TRBV12-5,few,CASGSEWTGTDTQYF
TRBJ2-1,TRBV6-1,once,CASSEERGSSYNEQFF
TRBJ2-7,TRBV11-3,NA,CASSQRGGFSYEQYF
TRBJ2-7,TRBV11-2,NA,CASSRDTSYEQYF
TRBJ1-4,TRBV6-1,few,CASRASTGRYEKLFF
TRBJ1-3,TRBV7-2,NA,CASSKDRAGGTIYF
TRBJ2-1,TRBV6-5,few,CASSYQREGLGEQFF
TRBJ2-7,TRBV11-2,NA,CASSGGGGDFYEQYF
TRBJ1-5,TRBV19,few,CASSLLGDQPQHF
TRBJ2-6,TRBV15,few,CATSRPTTGAGANVLTF
TRBJ2-7,TRBV16,few,CASSQSAAYEQYF
TRBJ2-2,TRBV14,few,CASSVALAGELFF
TRBJ1-2,TRBV4-1,few,CASSQDPGPRGLNYGYTF